This TCR beta chain derives from a study of regulatory T cells in long-lasting Graves disease. Notes on the study in general: The study found TRBV28, TRBJ1-2 and TRBJ2-5 favored in persistent disease.

The V gene lost 6 bases and the J gene lost 1 base, with 21 bases spanning the gap. This CDR3 contains 17 residues. Specified time point: newly diagnosed GD, antithyroid drugs for less than 3 months. Isolated PBMC RNA provided the starting material for the TCR library. This clonotype was observed at least ten times. No antigen is known for it. For TCR beta, libraries came from iRepertoire HTBI primers and Arm-PCR of CDR3 regions. MiXCR, applied by TCRdb to the multiplex PCR reads, yields one record per CDR3 protein. The repertoire includes 510,000 or so distinct CDR3 sequences, 12% of them detected once, and over 7% sits in the top ten. These data were likewise used in another study, on T cells in Graves' hyperthyroidism and ophthalmopathy. This second study notes: During a first-round RT-PCR of the TCR CDR3, the HTBI primer set was used.

The specimen comprised peripheral blood mononuclear cells (PBMCs), sampled at new diagnosis, from a patient treated with antithyroid drugs. The chain uses TRBV12-3 or TRBV12-4 and TRBJ1-1; D call uncertain. The source of this sequence is a woman under 40 with Graves disease. CDR3 amino acids: CASRVDLKRDGNTEAFF. CDR3 sequence (DNA): TGTGCCAGCAGGGTAGATCTTAAGCGCGACGGGAACACTGAAGCTTTCTTT.